Below, 25 T cell receptor beta chains from the same sample are listed, as sequenced in a study of control samples from healthy donors and cancer patients. Sequenced by immunoSEQ multiplex PCR; TCRdb stores in-frame clones only, minus some. The sample has 120,000 to 150,000 clones, about 91% seen once. The sequenced sample consisted of blood. The receptors were gathered from a man aged 30-40 years in good health.

V gene TRBV25-1 combines with J gene TRBJ1-2; 10 bases line up with TRBD1. Germline CDR1 is MGHDK and CDR2 is SYGVNS. This CDR3 is 13 amino acids long. V shed 6 bases, J shed 6 bases, and the junction held 4 bases outside the gene matches. The CDR3 nucleotides are TGTGCCAGCAGCCGACAGGGGGCGGATGGCTACACCTTC. The encoded protein is CASSRQGADGYTF.

The CDR3 spells CASSYSTVYGYTF. The CDR3 DNA follows: TGTGCCAGCAGTTACTCGACAGTTTATGGCTACACCTTC. This rearrangement joins TRBV6-5 to TRBJ1-2, with a possible D match to TRBD1 (5 bases). From germline, CDR1 is MNHEY and CDR2 SVGAGI. The V end was cut by 0 bases, the J end by 5 bases, with 7 bases between. The CDR3 spans 13 residues.

V and J are TRBV15 and TRBJ1-2, with 11 bases identical to TRBD1. The V and J ends lost 6 bases and 7 bases, in that order; junction bases with no gene match: 13. The CDR3 extends over 16 amino acids. The germline gives CDR1 LNHNV, CDR2 YYDKDF (reference sequence). CDR3: CATSPRRDRGTGGYTF. As DNA, the CDR3 is TGTGCCACCAGTCCCAGGCGGGACAGGGGGACGGGTGGCTACACCTTC.

This clone was detected a few times. The rearrangement uses TRBV27 and TRBJ2-7; perhaps TRBD2 as D (6 bases). CDR1 MNHEY and CDR2 SMNVEV come from the germline V gene (reference sequence). This CDR3 comprises 15 residues. V gave up 6 bases and J gave up 0 bases, with 15 bases separating them. Written as DNA, the CDR3 is TGTGCCAGCAGGATAAAAGCGGGCCTCTCCTACGAGCAGTACTTC. It translates to CASRIKAGLSYEQYF.

The DNA of the CDR3 is TGTGCCAGCAGCCCAGAGACAGGCTCCTATAATTCACCCCTCCACTTT. It is translated as CASSPETGSYNSPLHF. This chain connects TRBV7-9 to TRBJ1-6, with a possible D match to TRBD1 (6 bases). The CDR3 extends over 16 amino acids. The germline V gene encodes CDR1 SEHNR and CDR2 FQNEAQ (reference sequence). Trimming cost V 5 bases and J 0 bases, with 11 bases left between them.

This rearrangement joins TRBV7-3 to TRBJ2-2; D possibly matches TRBD1 or TRBD2 (6 bases each). The CDR3 runs to 15 residues. The germline V and J ends were trimmed by 1 base and 6 bases, with 12 bases remaining between them. Germline CDR1 SGHTA, CDR2 FQGTGA. CDR3 sequence reads: CASSLSSGAAGELFF. The CDR3 nucleotides are TGTGCCAGCAGCTTAAGTTCGGGGGCCGCCGGGGAGCTGTTTTTT.

V is TRBV4-1 and J is TRBJ1-2, with TRBD1 identical over 9 bases. This CDR3 contains 16 residues. The trim removed 0 bases at V and 4 bases at J, leaving 6 bases unmatched. Looked up from germline, CDR1 is MGHRA and CDR2 is YSYEKL. The CDR3 protein is CASSQDLGQGGYGYTF. As DNA, the CDR3 is TGCGCCAGCAGCCAAGATCTGGGACAGGGCGGCTATGGCTACACCTTC.

This chain joins TRBV18 and TRBJ2-7; 9 bases agree with TRBD1. Trimming took 2 bases from V and 6 from J; bases not matched to a gene: 5. CDR3 size: 14 residues. Germline V gene sequence: CDR1 KGHSH, CDR2 LQKENI. CDR3 DNA sequence: TGTGCCAGCTCACCAGGGACAGGGTTACCCGAGCAGTACTTC. The encoded protein is CASSPGTGLPEQYF. Supplemented by reference TRBV18 and TRBJ2-7, the full variable domain reads NAGVMQNPRHLVRRRGQEARLRCSPMKGHSHVYWYRQLPEEGLKFMVYLQKENIIDESGMPKERFSAEFPKEGPSILRIQQVVRGDSAAYFCASSPGTGLPEQYFGPGTRLTVT.

CDR3 amino acids: CASRKTTGVGYNEQFF. The CDR3 DNA sequence: TGTGCCAGCAGAAAAACTACAGGGGTCGGCTACAATGAGCAGTTCTTC. The V and J genes are TRBV5-6 and TRBJ2-1, with TRBD1 matching over 7 bases. Germline loops: CDR1 SGHDT, CDR2 YYEEEE. After removal of 5 bases from V and 3 bases from J, the junction contained 11 bases not matched to a gene. The CDR3 runs 16 residues.

The V call is TRBV28, the J call TRBJ2-3; 13 bases line up with TRBD2. The CDR3 has 16 amino acids. Unmatched junction bases numbered 6, after V lost 5 bases and J lost 4 bases. Germline CDR1 is MDHEN and CDR2 is SYDVKM. The CDR3 sequence: CASSPRTSGGADTQYF. CDR3 DNA sequence: TGTGCCAGCAGTCCACGGACTAGCGGGGGAGCAGATACGCAGTATTTT.

The V gene is TRBV4-1, the J gene TRBJ1-6, with D perhaps TRBD1 (5 bases). Germline loops: CDR1 MGHRA, CDR2 YSYEKL. V was clipped by 4 bases and J by 2 bases, with 12 bases between them. This CDR3 contains 16 residues. CDR3 bases: TGCGCCAGCAGCCCCCGTCGGACAACCTATAATTCACCCCTCCACTTT. It codes for CASSPRRTTYNSPLHF.

This chain connects TRBV5-1 to TRBJ2-2; tentatively, D is TRBD2 (5 bases). CDR1 is SGHRS and CDR2 is YFSETQ in the germline V gene. V was cut by 7 bases and J by 5 bases, with 15 bases left in between. This CDR3 has 14 residues. The CDR3 region is CASGRDLRTGELFF. The CDR3 bases are TGCGCCAGCGGCCGGGATCTCAGGACCGGGGAGCTGTTTTTT.

The V call is TRBV7-8, the J call TRBJ2-7; TRBD2 might be the D (5 bases). The CDR3 runs to 15 residues. Trimming took 3 bases from V and 2 from J, leaving 14 bases between them. Germline CDR1 is SGHVS and CDR2 is FQNEAQ. CDR3 sequence: CASSLAETGTYEQYF. The CDR3 DNA reads as TGTGCCAGCAGCTTGGCCGAAACGGGAACCTACGAGCAGTACTTC.

This chain joins TRBV5-1 and TRBJ2-7, with D perhaps matching TRBD1 or TRBD2 (5 bases each). The CDR3 length is 14 residues. CDR1 and CDR2 (germline): SGHRS, YFSETQ. The V end lost 2 bases, the J end lost 0 bases, and 9 bases lay between the germline ends. CDR3 in DNA: TGCGCCAGCAGCTTAGGGACGGTCTCCTACGAGCAGTACTTC. This translates into CASSLGTVSYEQYF.

This clone was detected only once. J is TRBJ1-1 and V is TRBV4-2; a possible D gene is TRBD1 (6 bases). Germline V gene data show CDR1 as LGHNA and CDR2 as YNFKEQ. The CDR3 is 13 residues long. Trimming pared 1 base from V and 8 bases from J, leaving 11 bases between. The CDR3 nucleotides are TGTGCCAGCAGCCAAGTCTTGGGGACAGAAGCTTTCTTT. Its protein product is CASSQVLGTEAFF.

This chain connects TRBV27 to TRBJ1-2, with 7 positions matching TRBD1. Germline V gene lookup returns CDR1 MNHEY and CDR2 SMNVEV (reference sequence). CDR3 length equals 15 residues. J was trimmed by 0 bases and V by 5 bases; bases with no gene match: 6. The CDR3: CASSGRQGPNYGYTF. The DNA for the CDR3 is TGTGCCAGCAGTGGCCGACAGGGACCTAACTATGGCTACACCTTC.

This chain connects TRBV3-1 (or the pseudogene TRBV3-2) to TRBJ1-5; D is unclear. CDR1 and CDR2 from the germline V gene are LGHDT and YNNKEL (reference sequence). The CDR3 length is 12 residues. The germline V and J ends were trimmed by 0 bases and 6 bases, with 3 bases remaining between them. The CDR3 DNA reads as TGTGCCAGCAGCCAAGAGGGTCAGCCCCAGCATTTT. Translating gives CASSQEGQPQHF.

In its sample, this clone was seen once. The rearrangement uses TRBV5-4 and TRBJ1-1; perhaps TRBD1 as D (5 bases). Trimming left V 4 bases short and J 7 bases short, with 17 bases between. This CDR3 has 14 residues. Per germline, CDR1 SGHNT and CDR2 YYREEE (reference sequence). CDR3 sequence: CASSPDDRLVEAFF. The CDR3 coding sequence is TGTGCCAGCAGCCCGGATGACAGACTAGTTGAAGCTTTCTTT.

The chain uses TRBV25-1 and TRBJ2-2, with 10 bases fitting TRBD1. CDR3 length: 17 residues. Germline assignment: CDR1 MGHDK and CDR2 SYGVNS. The V gene end was trimmed by 5 bases and the J gene end by 4 bases; junction bases not matched to a gene: 10. Written as DNA, the CDR3 is TGTGCCAGCAGTTCCCCGGGACAGGGGTTTGGCACCGGGGAGCTGTTTTTT. Translated, it gives CASSSPGQGFGTGELFF.

The rearrangement joins TRBV2 to TRBJ1-2; the D gene is possibly TRBD1 (5 bases). The CDR3 covers 14 residues. Germline V CDR1 and CDR2: SNHLY, FYNNEI. Trimming shortened V by 7 bases and J by 3 bases, and 15 bases separated the two germline ends. CDR3 sequence reads: CASKLRQGDYGYTF. In DNA, the CDR3 is TGTGCCAGCAAGCTTAGGCAGGGAGACTATGGCTACACCTTC.

V and J are TRBV5-1 and TRBJ1-4, with D possibly TRBD1 on 5 matching bases. Trimming took off 0 bases at V and 3 bases at J, with 12 bases between the two ends. CDR3 length: 16 amino acids. Germline CDR1 SGHRS, CDR2 YFSETQ. CDR3 sequence: CASSLGDVPSNEKLFF. In DNA form, the CDR3 reads TGCGCCAGCAGCTTGGGGGACGTACCCTCTAATGAAAAACTGTTTTTT.

The rearrangement uses TRBV19 and TRBJ1-5; D not resolved. The CDR3 is made up of 13 amino acids. Germline V gene lookup returns CDR1 LNHDA and CDR2 SQIVND (reference sequence). Trimming pared 4 bases from V and 4 bases from J, leaving 8 bases between. The DNA for the CDR3 is TGTGCCAGTAGTAACGGGAGGAATCAGCCCCAGCATTTT. Translated: CASSNGRNQPQHF. The full variable domain, its missing parts supplied by reference TRBV19 and TRBJ1-5, is DGGITQSPKYLFRKEGQNVTLSCEQNLNHDAMYWYRQDPGQGLRLIYYSQIVNDFQKGDIAEGYSVSREKKESFPLTVTSAQKNPTAFYLCASSNGRNQPQHFGDGTRLSIL.

This clone was observed once. This chain connects TRBV21-1 to TRBJ1-3. TRBV21-1 is assigned pseudogene status. The CDR3 consists of 14 residues. CDR3 coding DNA: TGTGCCAGCAGCGCCAACGAAGGGGGAAACACCATATATTTT. It is translated as CASSANEGGNTIYF.

CDR3 sequence reads: CAWVNNNYGYTF. CDR3 in DNA: TGTGCCTGGGTAAATAATAACTATGGCTACACCTTC. The chain joins TRBV30 to TRBJ1-2; D is unresolved. The CDR3 loop spans 12 amino acids. The V end was cut by 5 bases, the J end by 1 base, with 8 bases between. The germline CDR1 and CDR2 sequences are GTSNPN and SVGIG (reference sequence).

The chain carries TRBV24-1 and TRBJ2-2; D may correspond to TRBD1 or TRBD2 (5 bases each). This CDR3 region has 15 residues. Germline values: CDR1 KGHDR, CDR2 SFDVKD. V was clipped by 3 bases and J by 8 bases, with 15 bases between them. DNA of the CDR3: TGTGCCACCAGTGATACTGGGACGCCAGCAGGGGAGCTGTTTTTT. This codes for CATSDTGTPAGELFF.